These 12 T cell receptor beta chains originate from one sample sequenced in a study of CD8 T cells in ankylosing spondylitis. TCRdb ran MiXCR on the 5' RACE reads and lists one entry per CDR3 protein. Of 130,000 or so distinct CDR3 sequences listed, about 10% are singletons. The sequenced sample consisted of blood, either unsorted or a sorted T cell fraction (not recorded which). All receptors come from a female donor with ankylosing spondylitis or in good health (not recorded which).

This clonotype was detected many times. V gene TRBV7-8 combines with J gene TRBJ2-1, with TRBD2 matching 12 bases. Germline loops: CDR1 SGHVS, CDR2 FQNEAQ. CDR3 length equals 19 residues. With V trimmed by 6 bases and J by 5 bases, 17 bases remained unmatched. DNA for the CDR3: TGTGCCAGCAGACCATTCCTAGCGGGGGGGAATTTAAGCGACAATGAGCAGTTCTTC. Translating gives CASRPFLAGGNLSDNEQFF.

This clonotype was found many times. This sequence joins TRBV5-6 and TRBJ2-1; perhaps TRBD2 as D (5 bases). Trimming stripped 4 bases from V and 9 bases from J, with 11 bases between. Germline V CDR1 and CDR2: SGHDT, YYEEEE. This CDR3 comprises 12 residues. The CDR3 DNA reads as TGTGCCAGCAGCCAAGTAGCGTTTGAGCAGTTCTTC. Protein: CASSQVAFEQFF. The full variable domain, rest sourced from reference TRBV5-6 and TRBJ2-1, is DAGVTQSPTHLIKTRGQQVTLRCSPKSGHDTVSWYQQALGQGPQFIFQYYEEEERQRGNFPDRFSGHQFPNYSSELNVNALLLGDSALYLCASSQVAFEQFFGPGTRLTVL.

This clonotype was detected ten times or more. The chain carries TRBV20-1 and TRBJ2-2, with 9 positions matching TRBD1. The V and J ends lost 2 bases and 3 bases, in that order; junction bases with no gene match: 4. The length of the CDR3 is 15 residues. Germline lookup yields CDR1 DFQATT and CDR2 SNEGSKA (reference sequence). CDR3 sequence reads: CSARPTGGDTGELFF. The CDR3 DNA reads TGCAGTGCTAGACCGACAGGGGGGGACACCGGGGAGCTGTTTTTT.

This chain links TRBV19 with TRBJ1-5, with 8 bases aligning to TRBD1. This CDR3 is 16 amino acids long. V lost 4 bases, J lost 0 bases, and 5 bases stayed unmatched. Germline V gives CDR1 LNHDA, CDR2 SQIVND (reference sequence). CDR3 amino acids: CASSTDRGRSNQPQHF. The CDR3 coding sequence is TGTGCCAGTAGTACCGACAGGGGACGTAGCAATCAGCCCCAGCATTTT. Full variable domain (missing parts from reference TRBV19 and TRBJ1-5): DGGITQSPKYLFRKEGQNVTLSCEQNLNHDAMYWYRQDPGQGLRLIYYSQIVNDFQKGDIAEGYSVSREKKESFPLTVTSAQKNPTAFYLCASSTDRGRSNQPQHFGDGTRLSIL.

The table lists this clonotype with many counts. The chain employs TRBV6-2 or TRBV6-3 and TRBJ1-5, with D tentatively TRBD1 (6 bases). The CDR3 consists of 14 residues. In germline, CDR1 is MNHEY, CDR2 SVGEGT. V shed 10 bases and J shed 0 bases, with 13 bases lying between them. In nucleotides, the CDR3 is TGTGCCACCCTAGACAGGCCTAGCAATCAGCCCCAGCATTTT. The encoded protein is CATLDRPSNQPQHF.

In the case of this clonotype: Just one base apart from a much larger clone, this may be a read error. The chain has TRBV7-8 and TRBJ2-3; D gene uncertain. Germline V gene sequence: CDR1 SGHVS, CDR2 FQNEAQ. The CDR3 extends over 15 amino acids. The CDR3 here is CVSSSIIGPADTQYF. DNA for the CDR3: TGTGTCAGCAGCTCGATAATTGGACCCGCGGATACGCAGTATTTT.

This clonotype was picked up many times. The chain couples TRBV7-2 to TRBJ1-2, with 7 bases fitting TRBD1. The CDR3 runs 16 residues. The ends lost 1 base at V and 5 bases at J; junction bases unmatched: 10. CDR1 and CDR2 (germline): SGHTA, FQGNSA. This chain's CDR3 is CASSLVTGTVLYGYTF. The CDR3 DNA reads as TGTGCCAGCAGCTTAGTAACCGGGACAGTTCTTTATGGCTACACCTTC.

This clonotype appeared many times. This chain links TRBV5-1 with TRBJ1-1; 7 bases are shared with TRBD1. Per germline, CDR1 SGHRS and CDR2 YFSETQ. Losses at the gene ends were 3 bases for V and 8 bases for J; bases not matched to a gene: 4. The CDR3 extends over 12 amino acids. The CDR3 nucleotides read TGCGCCAGCAGCTCGGCGACAGGGGAAGCTTTCTTT. It yields the protein CASSSATGEAFF.

This clonotype was seen many times. The V call is TRBV29-1, the J call TRBJ1-2; no definite D call. This CDR3 has 13 amino acids. V was trimmed by 4 bases and J by 2 bases, leaving 11 bases between them. Looked up from germline, CDR1 is SQVTM and CDR2 is ANQGSEA. CDR3 sequence: CSVGTQMNYGYTF. CDR3 sequence (DNA): TGCAGCGTTGGGACGCAAATGAACTATGGCTACACCTTC.

In its sample, this clonotype was seen many times. The chain carries TRBV20-1 and TRBJ2-1; TRBD1 might be the D (6 bases). Germline-derived CDR1 and CDR2 are DFQATT and SNEGSKA (reference sequence). CDR3 length equals 13 residues. Trimming stripped 5 bases from V and 9 bases from J, with 17 bases between. The CDR3 here is CSAGGPPGVEQFF. The CDR3, as DNA: TGCAGTGCTGGGGGCCCCCCCGGGGTTGAGCAGTTCTTC.

This clonotype has at least ten counts. This sequence joins TRBV7-8 and TRBJ1-2; 7 nucleotides match TRBD1. The CDR3 runs to 13 residues. Germline V lookup: CDR1 SGHVS, CDR2 FQNEAQ. J was trimmed by 8 bases and V by 0 bases; bases with no gene match: 3. CDR3 sequence reads: CASSLATGIGYTF. The CDR3 nucleotides read TGTGCCAGCAGCTTAGCGACAGGGATCGGCTACACCTTC.

The table lists this clonotype with many counts. This chain uses TRBV3-1 with TRBJ2-2; the D gene is possibly TRBD2 (5 bases). The CDR3 contains 13 residues. V was pared by 3 bases and J by 8 bases, with 10 bases between. Germline V gives CDR1 LGHDT, CDR2 YNNKEL (reference sequence). As DNA, the CDR3 is TGTGCCAGCAGCCAGCTAGAGGGAGGGGAGCTGTTTTTT. Translating it yields CASSQLEGGELFF.